The clone carrying this T cell receptor (beta chain) was observed once. These data originate in a study of blood T cell repertoires in COVID-19. V was clipped by 5 bases and J by 8 bases; unmatched bases: 11. CDR3 length equals 14 residues. CDR1 is SGHNT, CDR2 YYREEE, per germline (reference sequence). Generated by immunoSEQ multiplex PCR, the TCRdb table keeps only in-frame clones and is missing some. Of about 130,000 clones listed, about 70% were seen once; the top ten hold over 5.5%. Sample: peripheral blood. V usage is TRBV5-4 and J usage is TRBJ2-3, with 7 nucleotides matching TRBD1. This sequence was found in a man older than 75 with COVID-19, enrolled during active disease. The chain's CDR3 is CASRADRSQGTQYF. The CDR3 DNA reads TGTGCCAGCAGAGCGGACAGGTCGCAAGGTACGCAGTATTTT.